Described below is a single T cell receptor (beta chain) sequence and its context. The data belong to a study of shared T cell receptors in the human thymus. Trimming removed 7 bases from V and 4 bases from J; junction bases left unmatched: 13. The germline V gene has CDR1 ENHRY and CDR2 SYGVKD. The CDR3 contains 15 residues. The method was immunoSEQ multiplex PCR; TCRdb's version includes in-frame clones alone and lacks a portion of them. The sample includes some 700,000 clones, 70% to 90% of them seen just once. A further study also used this sample, focusing on human thymus T cells. In that study: During corrective heart surgery, resections were taken, and the thymus tissue came from them. Thymic and blood repertoires appeared to carry a bias in their V and J gene usage. Thymic repertoires overlap heavily among unrelated individuals, related research has reported.

The sequence came from a girl less than two years old with a congenital heart defect. Input material: thymocytes. V is TRBV10-3 and J is TRBJ2-7, with 7 bases aligning to TRBD1. The CDR3 spells CAITRGTAHFYEQYF. The CDR3 nucleotides are TGTGCCATCACCAGGGGGACAGCTCACTTTTACGAGCAGTACTTC.